The 2 T cell receptor beta chains listed next were all sequenced from one sample in a study of T-cell reconstitution after alpha-beta-depleted transplantation in children. The TCRbeta library incorporated unique molecular identifiers. TCRdb recomputed calls from the PCR reads with MiXCR, one row per CDR3 protein. The data hold about 540,000 distinct CDR3 sequences, with roughly 27% observed a single time. The source was PBMCs, collected before TCRalphabeta/CD19-depleted stem cell transplant. These receptors came from a boy in the first two years of life with Wiskott-Aldrich syndrome, due to receive a stem cell transplant.

CDR3 sequence (DNA): TGCAGTGCTATCGGAGGGAACACCGGGGAGCTGTTTTTT. It specifies CSAIGGNTGELFF. The rearrangement uses TRBV20-1 and TRBJ2-2; D perhaps matches TRBD2 (5 bases). The ends were cut back, 4 bases at V and 1 base at J, with 7 bases in the middle. Germline assignment: CDR1 DFQATT and CDR2 SNEGSKA (reference sequence). The CDR3 length is 13 residues.

CDR3 in DNA: TGTGCCAGCAGTTTACCAGGGGTGGCTAATGAAAAACTGTTTTTT. It is translated as CASSLPGVANEKLFF. V is TRBV28 and J is TRBJ1-4, with TRBD1 as a possible D gene (6 bases). CDR1 and CDR2 (germline): MDHEN, SYDVKM. The CDR3 spans 15 residues. V shed 2 bases and J shed 3 bases, with 10 bases lying between them.